This TCR beta chain was observed in a study of blood T cell repertoires in COVID-19 (TCRdb year 2020). About the investigation overall: Samples from collaborators originated in the United States, Italy and Spain and spanned both the acute and convalescent phases of COVID-19. The samples were drawn from two sources: the first 160 participants of the ongoing ImmuneRACE study, and 1,200 or so subjects contributed by 6 global collaborators. The prospective study material was composed of cDNA or gDNA derived from T cells, B-cell-depleted T cells, or PBMCs. Where available, HLA class I and class II types were obtained from metadata supplied by the sample provider rather than from assay-based typing. Deeply sampled blood TCRbeta repertoires from subjects exposed to, actively infected with, or recovered from COVID-19 were included in the dataset. The repertoires were released in a freely available public database intended as a resource for research on the immune response to SARS-CoV-2. A de-identified subject ID, COVID-19 status, age in years and sex were almost always included in the sample metadata. Points the paper makes about the study in general: How much clinical and demographic metadata was included differed by source and by participant, and the metadata was provided uncurated.

Turning to this clone: It has no known antigen specificity. The record has no base qualities; no much larger clone is one base away.

Each collaborating institution followed its own protocols to collect whole blood in K2EDTA tubes. For TCRbeta analysis, collaborators shipped samples in one of three forms: frozen whole blood, isolated PBMCs, or DNA extracted from either of those sample types. V is clipped by 4 bases and J by 5 bases, and the sequence between their germline boundaries is 5 bases long. Taken from the germline V gene, the CDR1 and CDR2 loops are MDHEN and SYDVKM. Including the terminal cysteine and phenylalanine, the CDR3 comprises 11 residues. Just the 33-base CDR3 DNA is kept, in frame starting at base 1. TCRbeta CDR3 regions were amplified from genomic DNA by means of the immunoSEQ Assay, a bias-controlled multiplex PCR. As for the original processing: Nucleated cell counts per sample were estimated from amplification of reference gene primers within the assay. Sequence reads were collapsed and filtered to measure the absolute abundance of every unique TCRbeta CDR3 rearrangement. For each sample, productive Simpson clonality was calculated as the square root of Simpson's diversity index across productive rearrangements. TCRdb carries this immuneACCESS record with in-frame sequences only. Its versions omit some clonotypes, under half of them owing to an unresolved V gene in the studies checked, with the rest unexplained. V, J and clone size were drawn from that table, and D and trimming were deduced from the DNA. This sample gives a few hundred thousand clones in total; approximately 82% of them show up just once. The ten largest make up roughly 3% of the sample.

This sequence originates from a woman younger than 30 with acute or convalescent COVID-19. Sequenced input: peripheral blood. The rearranged segments are TRBV28 and TRBJ2-5; the D gene is unclear. The DNA sequence reads TGTGCCAGCAGTTCCCAGGAGACCCAGTACTTC. Its coded protein is CASSSQETQYF.